These 13 T cell receptor beta chains were sequenced from one sample in a study of cytomegalovirus exposure and HLA in healthy donors. TCRdb keeps only in-frame clones here, not all; method: immunoSEQ multiplex PCR. Of approximately 150,000 clones in the sample, about nine tenths were seen once. The sample taken for sequencing was PBMCs. These receptors originate from a man aged 18 to 35 in good health and CMV-seropositive.

This clone was found many times. The chain links TRBV7-9 to TRBJ2-1; 9 bases fit TRBD1. Germline V lookup: CDR1 SEHNR, CDR2 FQNEAQ (reference sequence). The CDR3 has 15 residues. V lost 5 bases and J lost 8; bases outside the gene matches: 10. In DNA, the CDR3 is TGTGCCAGCAGCCCCACCGGGACAGGGTTGGATGAGCAGTTCTTC. It is translated as CASSPTGTGLDEQFF.

The chain carries TRBV2 and TRBJ1-4, with D maybe TRBD1 (6 bases). Trimming removed 6 bases from V and 8 bases from J, with 10 bases in between. CDR1 is SNHLY, CDR2 FYNNEI, per germline. The CDR3 totals 12 residues. The CDR3 region is CASSRDNEKLFF. As DNA, the CDR3 is TGTGCCAGCAGCAGGGACAACGAAAAACTGTTTTTT.

The chain joins TRBV4-1 to TRBJ1-4; the D gene is possibly TRBD1 (6 bases). Looked up from germline, CDR1 is MGHRA and CDR2 is YSYEKL. Trimming stripped 4 bases from V and 8 bases from J, with 11 bases between. This CDR3 region has 13 residues. CDR3 protein: CASSRTEGEKLFF. The CDR3 DNA reads TGCGCCAGCAGCCGGACAGAAGGAGAAAAACTGTTTTTT.

The rearrangement links TRBV6-5 to TRBJ2-3, with 7 bases aligning to TRBD2. CDR1 and CDR2 from the germline V gene are MNHEY and SVGAGI. V gave up 0 bases and J gave up 0 bases; unmatched junction bases: 3. The CDR3 runs 16 residues. The CDR3 here is CASSYSSGVSTDTQYF. The CDR3, as DNA: TGTGCCAGCAGTTACTCCAGCGGGGTCAGCACAGATACGCAGTATTTT.

The chain is built from TRBV2 and TRBJ2-1, with D possibly TRBD2 on 7 matching bases. Per germline, CDR1 SNHLY and CDR2 FYNNEI. The CDR3 is made up of 13 amino acids. Between the trimmed V and J ends, which lost 10 bases and 5 bases, there was a span of 15 bases. The CDR3 spells CANRRGGNNEQFF. CDR3 in DNA: TGTGCCAACCGGAGGGGGGGGAACAATGAGCAGTTCTTC. Supplemented by reference TRBV2 and TRBJ2-1, the full variable domain reads EPEVTQTPSHQVTQMGQEVILRCVPISNHLYFYWYRQILGQKVEFLVSFYNNEISEKSEIFDDQFSVERPDGSNFTLKIRSTKLEDSAMYFCANRRGGNNEQFFGPGTRLTVL.

The genes are TRBV30 and TRBJ1-2; maybe TRBD1 (6 bases). Germline V gene data show CDR1 as GTSNPN and CDR2 as SVGIG (reference sequence). The CDR3 is made up of 18 amino acids. Trimming removed 4 bases from V and 4 bases from J, with 28 bases in between. The CDR3: CAWNKVRTGNRGLYGYTF. Here the CDR3 DNA reads TGTGCCTGGAATAAAGTCCGTACAGGGAATAGAGGACTCTATGGCTACACCTTC.

This clone was counted a single time. The chain combines TRBV28 with TRBJ1-1; 9 bases fit TRBD1. The CDR3 spans 14 residues. Per the germline V gene, CDR1 is MDHEN and CDR2 is SYDVKM. The trim removed 5 bases at V and 5 bases at J, leaving 6 bases unmatched. The CDR3 DNA reads TGTGCCAGCAGTGCAGACAGGGGGGCAACTGAAGCTTTCTTT. Its protein product is CASSADRGATEAFF.

V and J are TRBV12-5 and TRBJ1-2, with 9 positions matching TRBD1. Germline V gives CDR1 LGHNT, CDR2 FRNRAP. With 7 bases clipped from V and 2 bases from J, the junction kept 5 bases outside the gene matches. The length of the CDR3 is 14 residues. The CDR3 region is CASARDRENYGYTF. The CDR3 DNA sequence: TGTGCTAGTGCCAGGGACAGGGAAAACTATGGCTACACCTTC.

The genes are TRBV7-9 and TRBJ2-1; 11 positions agree with TRBD2. Germline V gives CDR1 SEHNR, CDR2 FQNEAQ (reference sequence). V was pared by 1 base and J by 7 bases, with 9 bases of the junction left unmatched. The CDR3 is 17 amino acids. In DNA, the CDR3 is TGTGCCAGCAGCTTAGTAGTAGTGACTAGCGGGGCGAATGAGCAGTTCTTC. This translates into CASSLVVVTSGANEQFF.

A note on this clone: Other DNA sequences within the sample encode an identical CDR3. CDR3 sequence: CASSLSTDTQYF. The CDR3 DNA is TGCGCCAGCAGCCTGAGCACAGATACGCAGTATTTT. The chain uses TRBV5-1 and TRBJ2-3, with D uncertain. The ends were cut back, 4 bases at V and 0 bases at J, with 3 bases in the middle. CDR1 is SGHRS and CDR2 is YFSETQ in the germline V gene. This CDR3 has 12 amino acids.

The chain couples TRBV27 to TRBJ1-5, with 8 positions matching TRBD1. Looked up from germline, CDR1 is MNHEY and CDR2 is SMNVEV (reference sequence). The CDR3 is 16 residues long. J gave up 4 bases and V 0 bases, and 5 bases lay outside the gene matches. CDR3 sequence: CASSLSWTGRNQPQHF. The CDR3 region has the DNA TGTGCCAGCAGTTTATCTTGGACAGGGCGTAATCAGCCCCAGCATTTT.

The chain carries TRBV30 and TRBJ2-3; possibly TRBD2 for D (7 bases). Germline lookup yields CDR1 GTSNPN and CDR2 SVGIG (reference sequence). V lost 2 bases, J lost 1 base, and 16 bases lay in between. The CDR3 runs 16 residues. The CDR3 coding sequence is TGTGCCTGGAGTATTGGCAACGGGGGGCGCACAGATACGCAGTATTTT. Translated: CAWSIGNGGRTDTQYF.

The chain recombines TRBV6-5 with TRBJ1-1, with TRBD1 matching 9 bases. The CDR3 sequence is 12 residues long. Germline CDR1 reads MNHEY; CDR2 reads SVGAGI. Trimming cost V 6 bases and J 6 bases; bases outside gene matches: 2. CDR3 amino acids: CASSWTGAEAFF. As DNA, the CDR3 is TGTGCCAGCAGCTGGACAGGGGCTGAAGCTTTCTTT.